This T cell receptor (beta chain) was retrieved from a study of T cells in Graves' hyperthyroidism and ophthalmopathy. Study conclusions and caveats: Most thyroid clonotypes that were expanded above 0.001 also turned up in blood.

The cohort's ophthalmopathy patients, a group with duration under 3 months, had a Clinical Activity Score of at least 3 and a NOSPECS grade of at least 4. Thyroid ultrasound, orbital computed tomography, clinical symptoms, and serum thyroxine and TRAb underpinned diagnoses. Fresh peripheral blood, roughly 10 ml of it, supplied the PBMCs. The CDR3 is 13 residues long. Germline V gene sequence: CDR1 MNHEY, CDR2 SMNVEV (reference sequence). Trimming removed 8 bases from V and 0 bases from J, with 5 bases in between. For this clonotype: Its cognate antigen is unknown.

What was amplified from RNA transcripts were TCR beta CDR3 regions. The HTBI primer set was used in a first-round RT-PCR of the TCR CDR3. TCRdb passed the multiplex PCR reads through MiXCR, listing each CDR3 protein once. This table has hundreds of thousands of distinct CDR3 sequences, 15% to 20% appearing once. The sequence derives from a man in his forties or fifties with Graves' ophthalmopathy. Input material: blood. The rearrangement links TRBV27 to TRBJ1-6, with no clear D. Written as DNA, the CDR3 is TGTGCCAGCCTTGGCTCCTATAATTCACCCCTCCACTTT. Translating it yields CASLGSYNSPLHF.